This T cell receptor beta chain was found in a study of T cell responses to AZD1222 COVID-19 vaccine. Whole-study findings and limits: Rises in breadth and depth of Spike-specific TCRs came after two AZD1222 doses.

Comment on this clone: Its matching antigen is unknown.

Only in-frame clones appear in the TCRdb table, and some are missing; sequencing was by immunoSEQ multiplex PCR. The sample has some 140,000 clones, 75% to 90% seen once; the top ten hold approximately 4%. Germline V gene sequence: CDR1 KGHSY, CDR2 FQNENV. The CDR3 has 15 residues. Trimming shortened V by 4 bases and J by 0 bases, and 10 bases separated the two germline ends. Source: peripheral blood, taken on day 0 of AZD1222 vaccination. This TCR came from an adult in good health. This chain connects TRBV16 to TRBJ1-5; the D is unclear. The CDR3 loop reads CASSPGFISNQPQHF. The CDR3 DNA sequence: TGTGCCAGCAGCCCCGGGTTCATTAGCAATCAGCCCCAGCATTTT.